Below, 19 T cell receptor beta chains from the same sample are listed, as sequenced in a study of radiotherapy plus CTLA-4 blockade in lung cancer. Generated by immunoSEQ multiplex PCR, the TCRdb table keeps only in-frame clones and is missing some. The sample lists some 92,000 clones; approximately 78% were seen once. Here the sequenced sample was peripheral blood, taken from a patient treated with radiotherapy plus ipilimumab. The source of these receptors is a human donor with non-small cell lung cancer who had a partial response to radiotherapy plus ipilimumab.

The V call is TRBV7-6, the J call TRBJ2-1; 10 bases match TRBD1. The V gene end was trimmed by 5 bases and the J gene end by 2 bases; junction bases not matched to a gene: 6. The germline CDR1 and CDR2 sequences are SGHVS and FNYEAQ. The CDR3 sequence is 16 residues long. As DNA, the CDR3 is TGTGCCAGCAGCCCCCGACAGGGGGCGGCCTACAATGAGCAGTTCTTC. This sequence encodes CASSPRQGAAYNEQFF. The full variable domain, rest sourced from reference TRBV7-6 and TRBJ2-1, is GAGVSQSPRYKVTKRGQDVALRCDPISGHVSLYWYRQALGQGPEFLTYFNYEAQQDKSGLPNDRFSAERPEGSISTLTIQRTEQRDSAMYRCASSPRQGAAYNEQFFGPGTRLTVL.

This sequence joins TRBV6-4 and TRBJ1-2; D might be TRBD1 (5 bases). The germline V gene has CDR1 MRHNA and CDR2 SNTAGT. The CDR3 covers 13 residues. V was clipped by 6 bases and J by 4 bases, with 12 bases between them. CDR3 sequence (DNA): TGTGCCAGCAGGCAGGGTGAAGGCTATGGCTACACCTTC. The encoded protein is CASRQGEGYGYTF.

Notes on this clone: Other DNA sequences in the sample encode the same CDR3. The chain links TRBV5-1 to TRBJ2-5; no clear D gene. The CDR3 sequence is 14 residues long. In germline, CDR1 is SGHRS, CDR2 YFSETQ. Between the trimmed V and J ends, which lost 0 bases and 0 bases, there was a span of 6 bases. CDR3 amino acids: CASSLAGNQETQYF. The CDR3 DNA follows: TGCGCCAGCAGCTTGGCGGGTAACCAAGAGACCCAGTACTTC.

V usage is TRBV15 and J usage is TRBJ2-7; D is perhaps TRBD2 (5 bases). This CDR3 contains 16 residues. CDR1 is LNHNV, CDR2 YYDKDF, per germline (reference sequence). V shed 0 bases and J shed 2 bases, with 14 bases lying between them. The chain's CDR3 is CATSRDRVARAYEQYF. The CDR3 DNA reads TGTGCCACCAGCAGAGATCGGGTAGCGAGAGCCTACGAGCAGTACTTC.

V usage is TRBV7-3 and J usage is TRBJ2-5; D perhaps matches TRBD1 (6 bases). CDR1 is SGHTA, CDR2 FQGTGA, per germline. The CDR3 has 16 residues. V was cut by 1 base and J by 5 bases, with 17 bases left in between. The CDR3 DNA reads TGTGCCAGCAGCTTAAACTCCGGGACAATCGGCGAGACCCAGTACTTC. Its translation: CASSLNSGTIGETQYF.

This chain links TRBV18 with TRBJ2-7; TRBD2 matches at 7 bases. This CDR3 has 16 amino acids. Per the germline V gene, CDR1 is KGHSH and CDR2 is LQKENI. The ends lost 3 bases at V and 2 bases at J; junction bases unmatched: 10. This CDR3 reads CASSPGLGAGTYEQYF. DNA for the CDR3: TGTGCCAGCTCACCCGGACTAGGCGCAGGAACCTACGAGCAGTACTTC.

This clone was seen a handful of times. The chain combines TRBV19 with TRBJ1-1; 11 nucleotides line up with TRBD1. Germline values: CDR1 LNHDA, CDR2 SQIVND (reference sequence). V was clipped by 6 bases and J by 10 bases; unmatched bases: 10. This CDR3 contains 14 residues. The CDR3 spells CASRMGQGDERAFF. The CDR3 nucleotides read TGTGCCAGTAGGATGGGACAGGGGGATGAAAGAGCTTTCTTT.

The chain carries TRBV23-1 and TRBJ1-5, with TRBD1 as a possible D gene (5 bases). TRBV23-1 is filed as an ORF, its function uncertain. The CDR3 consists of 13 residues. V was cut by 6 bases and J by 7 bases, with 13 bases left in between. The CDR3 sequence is CASRDSKHQPQHF. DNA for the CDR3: TGCGCCAGCAGAGACAGTAAGCACCAGCCCCAGCATTTT.

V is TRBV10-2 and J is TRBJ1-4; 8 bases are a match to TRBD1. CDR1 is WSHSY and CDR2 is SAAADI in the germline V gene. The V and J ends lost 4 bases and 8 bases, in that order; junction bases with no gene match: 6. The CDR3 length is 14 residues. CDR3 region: CASSGTGFGEKLFF. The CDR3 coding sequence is TGCGCCAGCAGTGGGACAGGGTTTGGGGAAAAACTGTTTTTT.

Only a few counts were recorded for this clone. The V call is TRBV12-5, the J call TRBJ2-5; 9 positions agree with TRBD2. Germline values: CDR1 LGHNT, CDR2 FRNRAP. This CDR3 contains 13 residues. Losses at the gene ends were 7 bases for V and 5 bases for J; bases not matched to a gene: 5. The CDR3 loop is CASAPSGTETQYF. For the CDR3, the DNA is TGTGCTAGTGCCCCTAGCGGGACCGAGACCCAGTACTTC.

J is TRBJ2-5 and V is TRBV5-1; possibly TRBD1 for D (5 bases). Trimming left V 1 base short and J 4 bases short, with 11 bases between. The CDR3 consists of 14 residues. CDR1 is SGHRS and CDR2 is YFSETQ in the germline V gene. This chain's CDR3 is CASSLIGVRETQYF. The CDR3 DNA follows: TGCGCCAGCAGCTTGATAGGGGTCCGAGAGACCCAGTACTTC.

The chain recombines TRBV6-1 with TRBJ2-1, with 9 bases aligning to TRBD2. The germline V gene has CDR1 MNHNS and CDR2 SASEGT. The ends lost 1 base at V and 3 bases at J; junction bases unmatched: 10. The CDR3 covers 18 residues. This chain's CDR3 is CASSEGIPGLAGYNEQFF. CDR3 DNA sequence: TGTGCCAGCAGTGAAGGTATCCCGGGACTAGCAGGCTACAATGAGCAGTTCTTC.

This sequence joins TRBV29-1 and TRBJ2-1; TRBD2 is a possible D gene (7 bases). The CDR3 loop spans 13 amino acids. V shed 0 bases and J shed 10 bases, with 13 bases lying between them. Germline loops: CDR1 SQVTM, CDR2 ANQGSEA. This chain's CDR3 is CSVEDSGGREQFF. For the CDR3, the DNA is TGCAGCGTTGAAGATTCGGGGGGCCGAGAGCAGTTCTTC.

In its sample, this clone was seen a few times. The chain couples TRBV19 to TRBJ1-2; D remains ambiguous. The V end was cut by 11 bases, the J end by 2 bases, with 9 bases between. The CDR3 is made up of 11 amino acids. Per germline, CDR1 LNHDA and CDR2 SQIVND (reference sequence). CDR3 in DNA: TGTGCCGGGAGCAGCAACTATGGCTACACCTTC. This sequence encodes CAGSSNYGYTF.

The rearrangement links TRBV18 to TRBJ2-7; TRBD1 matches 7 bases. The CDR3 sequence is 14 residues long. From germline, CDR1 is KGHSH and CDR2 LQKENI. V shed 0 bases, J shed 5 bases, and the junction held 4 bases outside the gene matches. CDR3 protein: CASSPPTGVHEQYF. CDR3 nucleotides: TGTGCCAGCTCACCACCAACAGGGGTCCACGAGCAGTACTTC.

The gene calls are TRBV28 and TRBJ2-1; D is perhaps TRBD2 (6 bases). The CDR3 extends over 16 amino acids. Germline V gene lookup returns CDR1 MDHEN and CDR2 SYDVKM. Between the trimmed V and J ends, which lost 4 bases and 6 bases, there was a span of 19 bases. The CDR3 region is CASSSPSSAPSNEQFF. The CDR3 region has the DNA TGTGCCAGCAGTTCCCCATCTAGCGCCCCCTCCAATGAGCAGTTCTTC.

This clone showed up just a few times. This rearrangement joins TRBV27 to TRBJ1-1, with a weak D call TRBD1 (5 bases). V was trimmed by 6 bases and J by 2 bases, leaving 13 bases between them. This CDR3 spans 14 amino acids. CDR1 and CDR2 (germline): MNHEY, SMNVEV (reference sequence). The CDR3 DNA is TGTGCCAGCAGACCAAATCAGGGAAACACTGAAGCTTTCTTT. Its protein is CASRPNQGNTEAFF.

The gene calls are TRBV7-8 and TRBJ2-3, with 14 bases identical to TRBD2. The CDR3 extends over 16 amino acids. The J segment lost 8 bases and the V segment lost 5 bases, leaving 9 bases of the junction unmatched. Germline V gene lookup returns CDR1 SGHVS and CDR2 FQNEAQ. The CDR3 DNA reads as TGTGCCAGCAGCATTGGGACTAGCGGGAGAGGAGGTACGCAGTATTTT. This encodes CASSIGTSGRGGTQYF.

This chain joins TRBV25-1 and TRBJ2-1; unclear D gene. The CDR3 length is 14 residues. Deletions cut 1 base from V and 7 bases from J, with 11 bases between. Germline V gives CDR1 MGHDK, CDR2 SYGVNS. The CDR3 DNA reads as TGTGCCAGCAGTGAATCCCAGGCTCGAAATGAGCAGTTCTTC. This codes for CASSESQARNEQFF.